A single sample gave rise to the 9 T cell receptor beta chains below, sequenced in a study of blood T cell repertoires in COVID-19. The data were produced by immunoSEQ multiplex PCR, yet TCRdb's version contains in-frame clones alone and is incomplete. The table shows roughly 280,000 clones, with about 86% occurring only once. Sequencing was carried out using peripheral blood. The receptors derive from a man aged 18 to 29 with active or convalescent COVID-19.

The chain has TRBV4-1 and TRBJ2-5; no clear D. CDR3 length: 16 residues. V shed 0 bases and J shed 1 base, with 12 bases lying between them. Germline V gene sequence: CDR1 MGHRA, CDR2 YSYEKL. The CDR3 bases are TGCGCCAGCAGCCAAGAGAGACGGAGCCCCCAAGAGACCCAGTACTTC. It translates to CASSQERRSPQETQYF.

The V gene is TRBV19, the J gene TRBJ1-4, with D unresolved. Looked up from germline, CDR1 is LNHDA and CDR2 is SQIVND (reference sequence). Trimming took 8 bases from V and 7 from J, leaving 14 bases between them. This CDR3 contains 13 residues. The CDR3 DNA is TGTGCCAGTCGACCCCCAGGTCCTGAAAAACTGTTTTTT. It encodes CASRPPGPEKLFF.

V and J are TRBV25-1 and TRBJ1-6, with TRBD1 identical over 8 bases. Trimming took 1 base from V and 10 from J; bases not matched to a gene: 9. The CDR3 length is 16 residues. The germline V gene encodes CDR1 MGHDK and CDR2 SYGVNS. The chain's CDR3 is CASSESVGQGRSPLHF. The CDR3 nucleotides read TGTGCCAGCAGTGAATCGGTTGGACAGGGTCGGTCACCCCTCCACTTT.

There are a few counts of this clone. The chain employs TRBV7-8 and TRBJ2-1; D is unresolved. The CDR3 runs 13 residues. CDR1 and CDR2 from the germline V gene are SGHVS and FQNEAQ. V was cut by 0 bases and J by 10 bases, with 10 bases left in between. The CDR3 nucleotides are TGTGCCAGCAGCTTAGCGTCGTCTGGCGAGCAGTTCTTC. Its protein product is CASSLASSGEQFF.

Written as DNA, the CDR3 is TGTGCCAGCAGTCCGACGGGGTCCTACGAGCAGTACTTC. Translated, it gives CASSPTGSYEQYF. The chain combines TRBV12-3 or TRBV12-4 with TRBJ2-7; a possible D gene is TRBD2 (5 bases). The V end was cut by 5 bases, the J end by 1 base, with 9 bases between. The CDR3 runs to 13 residues.

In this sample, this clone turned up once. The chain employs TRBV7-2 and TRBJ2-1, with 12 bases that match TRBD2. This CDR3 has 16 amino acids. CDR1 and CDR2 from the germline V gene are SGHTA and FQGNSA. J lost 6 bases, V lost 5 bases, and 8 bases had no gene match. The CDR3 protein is CASSKASGRAANEQFF. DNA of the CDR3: TGTGCCAGCAGCAAGGCTAGCGGGAGGGCCGCCAATGAGCAGTTCTTC.

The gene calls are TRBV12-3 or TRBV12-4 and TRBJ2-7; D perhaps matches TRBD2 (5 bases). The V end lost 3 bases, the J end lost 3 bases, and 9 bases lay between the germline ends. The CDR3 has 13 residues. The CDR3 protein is CASSFSDDYEQYF. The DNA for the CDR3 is TGTGCCAGCAGTTTTAGCGATGACTACGAGCAGTACTTC.

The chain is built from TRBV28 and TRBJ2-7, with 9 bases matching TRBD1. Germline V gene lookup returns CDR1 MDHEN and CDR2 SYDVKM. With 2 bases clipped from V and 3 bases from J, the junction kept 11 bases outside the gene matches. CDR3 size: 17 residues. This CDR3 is CASSLPRSGQGYYEQYF. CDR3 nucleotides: TGTGCCAGCAGTTTACCCCGGTCGGGACAGGGATACTACGAGCAGTACTTC.

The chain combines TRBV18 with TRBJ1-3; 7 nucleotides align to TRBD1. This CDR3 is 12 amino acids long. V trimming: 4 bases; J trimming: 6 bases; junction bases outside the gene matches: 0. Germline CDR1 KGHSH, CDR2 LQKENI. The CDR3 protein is CASSQGANTIYF. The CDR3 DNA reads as TGTGCCAGCTCACAGGGGGCAAACACCATATATTTT. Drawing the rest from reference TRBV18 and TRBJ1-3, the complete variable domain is NAGVMQNPRHLVRRRGQEARLRCSPMKGHSHVYWYRQLPEEGLKFMVYLQKENIIDESGMPKERFSAEFPKEGPSILRIQQVVRGDSAAYFCASSQGANTIYFGEGSWLTVV.